This TCR beta chain stems from a study of T cells after yellow fever vaccination. Study-level findings and limits: Most primary-vaccination clones recurred post-booster (roughly 97% CD4, more than 85% CD8). Sorted repertoires could include abundant contaminating clonotypes from bulk cells.

This clonotype was recorded at least ten times. Its antigen remains unknown. TCRdb fed the 5' RACE reads into MiXCR, producing one record per CDR3 protein. The sample yields 360,000 or so distinct CDR3 sequences, more than 9% seen once. The CDR3 totals 14 residues. The ends lost 3 bases at V and 12 bases at J; junction bases unmatched: 7. Germline values: CDR1 SGDLS, CDR2 YYNGEE. The sequence came from a man aged 18 to 30 who received the YFV17D yellow fever vaccine. This material consisted of PBMCs, taken on the day of the first yellow fever vaccination. This chain links TRBV9 with TRBJ1-6, with TRBD1 matching over 9 bases. Here the CDR3 DNA reads TGTGCCAGCAGCGGCGGGACAGGGCTAGGACCCCTCCACTTT. Translation gives CASSGGTGLGPLHF. Full variable domain (outside the CDR3, taken from reference TRBV9 and TRBJ1-6): DSGVTQTPKHLITATGQRVTLRCSPRSGDLSVYWYQQSLDQGLQFLIQYYNGEERAKGNILERFSAQQFPDLHSELNLSSLELGDSALYFCASSGGTGLGPLHFGNGTRLTVT.